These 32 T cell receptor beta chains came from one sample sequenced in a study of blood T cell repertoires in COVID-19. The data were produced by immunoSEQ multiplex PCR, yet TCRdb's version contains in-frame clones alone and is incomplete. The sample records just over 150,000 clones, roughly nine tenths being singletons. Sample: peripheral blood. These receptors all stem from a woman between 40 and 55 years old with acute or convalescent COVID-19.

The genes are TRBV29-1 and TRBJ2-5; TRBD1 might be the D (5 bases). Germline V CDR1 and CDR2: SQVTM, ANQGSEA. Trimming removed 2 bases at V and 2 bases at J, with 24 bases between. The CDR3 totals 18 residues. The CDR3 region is CSVELAQDNQPIQETQYF. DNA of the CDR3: TGCAGCGTTGAACTGGCACAGGACAACCAACCGATACAAGAGACCCAGTACTTC. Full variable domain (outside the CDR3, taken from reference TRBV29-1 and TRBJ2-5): SAVISQKPSRDICQRGTSLTIQCQVDSQVTMMFWYRQQPGQSLTLIATANQGSEATYESGFVIDKFPISRPNLTFSTLTVSNMSPEDSSIYLCSVELAQDNQPIQETQYFGPGTRLLVL.

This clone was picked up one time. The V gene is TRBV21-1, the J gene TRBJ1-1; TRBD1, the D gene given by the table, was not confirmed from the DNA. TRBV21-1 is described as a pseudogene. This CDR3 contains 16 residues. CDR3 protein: CASSNGWDRGSVEAFF. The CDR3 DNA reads TGTGCCAGCAGCAATGGGTGGGACAGGGGTAGTGTTGAAGCTTTCTTT.

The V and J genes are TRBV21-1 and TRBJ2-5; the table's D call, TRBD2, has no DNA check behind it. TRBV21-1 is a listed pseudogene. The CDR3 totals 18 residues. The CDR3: CASSKVGASGMYQETQYF. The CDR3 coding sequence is TGTGCCAGCAGCAAAGTAGGCGCTAGCGGGATGTACCAAGAGACCCAGTACTTC.

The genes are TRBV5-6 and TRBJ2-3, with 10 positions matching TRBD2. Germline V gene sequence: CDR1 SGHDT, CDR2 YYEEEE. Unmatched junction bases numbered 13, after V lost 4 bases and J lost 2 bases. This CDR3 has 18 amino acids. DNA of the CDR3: TGTGCCAGCAGCCCCGGGCTAGCGGGGGACCCATACACAGATACGCAGTATTTT. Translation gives CASSPGLAGDPYTDTQYF. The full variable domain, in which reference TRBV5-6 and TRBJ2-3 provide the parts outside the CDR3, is DAGVTQSPTHLIKTRGQQVTLRCSPKSGHDTVSWYQQALGQGPQFIFQYYEEEERQRGNFPDRFSGHQFPNYSSELNVNALLLGDSALYLCASSPGLAGDPYTDTQYFGPGTRLTVL.

CDR3 region: CASSALAGGVDTQYF. The CDR3 DNA reads as TGTGCCAGCAGCGCCCTAGCGGGGGGGGTAGATACGCAGTATTTT. This chain links TRBV6-5 with TRBJ2-3; TRBD2 matches 12 bases. J lost 5 bases, V lost 6 bases, and 6 bases had no gene match. The CDR3 consists of 15 residues. The V gene's germline CDR1 is MNHEY and CDR2 SVGAGI.

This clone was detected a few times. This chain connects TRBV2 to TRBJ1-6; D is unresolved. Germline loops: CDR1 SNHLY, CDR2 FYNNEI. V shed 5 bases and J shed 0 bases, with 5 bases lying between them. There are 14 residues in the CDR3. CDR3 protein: CASSLISYNSPLHF. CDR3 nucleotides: TGTGCCAGCAGTCTAATCTCCTATAATTCACCCCTCCACTTT.

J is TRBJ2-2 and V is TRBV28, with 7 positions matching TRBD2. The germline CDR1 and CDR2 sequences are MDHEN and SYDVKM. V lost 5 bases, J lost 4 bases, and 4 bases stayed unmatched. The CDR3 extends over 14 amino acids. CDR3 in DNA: TGTGCCAGCAGTGCAGCGGGGACCACCGGGGAGCTGTTTTTT. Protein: CASSAAGTTGELFF.

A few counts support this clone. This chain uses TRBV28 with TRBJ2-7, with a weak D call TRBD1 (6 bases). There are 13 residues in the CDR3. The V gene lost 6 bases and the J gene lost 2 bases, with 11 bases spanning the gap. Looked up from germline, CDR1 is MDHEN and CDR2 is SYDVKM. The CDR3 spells CASRTQGPYEQYF. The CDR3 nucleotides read TGTGCCAGCAGGACACAGGGCCCCTACGAGCAGTACTTC.

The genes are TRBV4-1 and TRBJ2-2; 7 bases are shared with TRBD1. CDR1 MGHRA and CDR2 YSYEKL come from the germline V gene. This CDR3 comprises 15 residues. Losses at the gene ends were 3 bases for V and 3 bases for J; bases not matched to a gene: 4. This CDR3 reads CASSQGRGYTGELFF. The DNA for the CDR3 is TGCGCCAGCAGCCAGGGCAGGGGGTACACCGGGGAGCTGTTTTTT.

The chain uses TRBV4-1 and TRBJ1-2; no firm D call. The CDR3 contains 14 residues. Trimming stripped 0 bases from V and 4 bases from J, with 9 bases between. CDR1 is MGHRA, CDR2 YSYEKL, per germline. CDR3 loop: CASSQDSSLYGYTF. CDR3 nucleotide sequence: TGCGCCAGCAGCCAAGATAGCAGTCTCTATGGCTACACCTTC.

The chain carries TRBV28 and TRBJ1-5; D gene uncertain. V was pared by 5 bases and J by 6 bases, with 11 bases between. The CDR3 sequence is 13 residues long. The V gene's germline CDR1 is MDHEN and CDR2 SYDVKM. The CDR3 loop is CASSLNEGQPQHF. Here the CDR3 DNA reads TGTGCCAGCAGTCTAAATGAGGGTCAGCCCCAGCATTTT.

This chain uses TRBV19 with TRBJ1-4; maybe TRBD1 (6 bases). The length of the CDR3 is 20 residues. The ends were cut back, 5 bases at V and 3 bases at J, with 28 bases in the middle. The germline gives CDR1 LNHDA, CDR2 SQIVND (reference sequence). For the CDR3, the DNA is TGTGCCAGTAGTCACGAAATCGCAGGGGCATCCATCAGCGCTAATGAAAAACTGTTTTTT. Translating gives CASSHEIAGASISANEKLFF.

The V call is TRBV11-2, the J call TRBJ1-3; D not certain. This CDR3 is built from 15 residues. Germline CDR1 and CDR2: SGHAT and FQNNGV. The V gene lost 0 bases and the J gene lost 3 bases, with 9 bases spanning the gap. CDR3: CASSLEPGFGNTIYF. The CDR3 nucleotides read TGTGCCAGCAGCTTAGAACCCGGGTTTGGAAACACCATATATTTT.

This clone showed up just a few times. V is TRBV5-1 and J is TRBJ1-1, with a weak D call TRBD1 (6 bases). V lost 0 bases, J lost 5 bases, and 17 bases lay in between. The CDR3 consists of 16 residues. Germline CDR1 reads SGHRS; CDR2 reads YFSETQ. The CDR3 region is CASSLGIGQLGTEAFF. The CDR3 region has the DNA TGCGCCAGCAGCTTGGGTATCGGACAGCTAGGGACTGAAGCTTTCTTT.

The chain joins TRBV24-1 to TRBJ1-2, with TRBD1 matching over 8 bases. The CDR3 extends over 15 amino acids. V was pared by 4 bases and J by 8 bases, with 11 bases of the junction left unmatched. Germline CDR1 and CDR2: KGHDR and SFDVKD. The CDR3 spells CATSDRADRVGGYTF. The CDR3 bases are TGTGCCACCAGTGACCGCGCGGACAGGGTTGGAGGCTACACCTTC.

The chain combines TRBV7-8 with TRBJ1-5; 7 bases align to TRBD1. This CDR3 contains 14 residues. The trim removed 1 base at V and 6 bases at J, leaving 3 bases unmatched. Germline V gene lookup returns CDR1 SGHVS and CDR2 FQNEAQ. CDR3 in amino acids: CASSLGDRVQPQHF. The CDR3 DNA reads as TGTGCCAGCAGCTTAGGAGACAGGGTTCAGCCCCAGCATTTT.

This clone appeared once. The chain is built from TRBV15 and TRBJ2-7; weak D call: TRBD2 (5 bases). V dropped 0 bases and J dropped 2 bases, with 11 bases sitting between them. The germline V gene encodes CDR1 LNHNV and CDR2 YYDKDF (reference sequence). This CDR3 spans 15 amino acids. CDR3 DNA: TGTGCCACCAGCAGAGATAGTCGGGGTACCTACGAGCAGTACTTC. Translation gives CATSRDSRGTYEQYF.

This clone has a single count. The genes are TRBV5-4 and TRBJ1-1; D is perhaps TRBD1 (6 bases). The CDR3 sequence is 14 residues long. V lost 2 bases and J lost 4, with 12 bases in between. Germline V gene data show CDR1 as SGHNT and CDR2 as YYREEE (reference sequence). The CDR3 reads CASSLFRGSTEAFF. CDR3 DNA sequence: TGTGCCAGCAGCTTATTCAGGGGAAGCACTGAAGCTTTCTTT.

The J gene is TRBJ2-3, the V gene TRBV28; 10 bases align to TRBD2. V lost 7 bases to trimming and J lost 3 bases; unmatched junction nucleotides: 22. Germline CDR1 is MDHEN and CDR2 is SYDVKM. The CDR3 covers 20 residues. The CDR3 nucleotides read TGTGCCAGCAACCCATTTAAGCCTAGCGGGAGCAAAGGTAGAACAGATACGCAGTATTTT. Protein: CASNPFKPSGSKGRTDTQYF.

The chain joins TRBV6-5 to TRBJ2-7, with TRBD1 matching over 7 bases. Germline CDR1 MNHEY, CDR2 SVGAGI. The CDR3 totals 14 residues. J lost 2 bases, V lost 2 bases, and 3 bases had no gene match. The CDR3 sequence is CASSYGDRPYEQYF. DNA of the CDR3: TGTGCCAGCAGTTACGGGGACAGACCCTACGAGCAGTACTTC.

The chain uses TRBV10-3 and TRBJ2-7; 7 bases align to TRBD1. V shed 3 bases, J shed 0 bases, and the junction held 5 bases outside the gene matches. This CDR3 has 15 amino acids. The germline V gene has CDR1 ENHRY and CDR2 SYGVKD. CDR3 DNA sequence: TGTGCCATCAGTGACATGGGACAGCACTCCTACGAGCAGTACTTC. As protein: CAISDMGQHSYEQYF.

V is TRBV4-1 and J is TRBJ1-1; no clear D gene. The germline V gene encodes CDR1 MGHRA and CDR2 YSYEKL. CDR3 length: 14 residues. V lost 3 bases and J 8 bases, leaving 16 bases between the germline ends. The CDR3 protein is CASSHSVSGQEAFF. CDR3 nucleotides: TGCGCCAGCAGCCATTCAGTGAGCGGGCAGGAAGCTTTCTTT.

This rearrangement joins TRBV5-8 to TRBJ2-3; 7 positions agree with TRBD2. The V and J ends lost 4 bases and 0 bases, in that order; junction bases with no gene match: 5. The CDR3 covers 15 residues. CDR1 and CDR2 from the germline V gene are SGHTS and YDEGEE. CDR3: CASSPTSSSTDTQYF. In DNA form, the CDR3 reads TGTGCCAGCAGCCCGACTAGCAGTAGCACAGATACGCAGTATTTT.

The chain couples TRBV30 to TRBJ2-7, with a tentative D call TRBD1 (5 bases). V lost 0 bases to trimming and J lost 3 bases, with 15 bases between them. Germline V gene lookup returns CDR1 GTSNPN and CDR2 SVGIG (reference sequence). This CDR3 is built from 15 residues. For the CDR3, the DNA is TGTGCCTGGAGTGTATGGGGCGGACCAGACTACGAGCAGTACTTC. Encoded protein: CAWSVWGGPDYEQYF.

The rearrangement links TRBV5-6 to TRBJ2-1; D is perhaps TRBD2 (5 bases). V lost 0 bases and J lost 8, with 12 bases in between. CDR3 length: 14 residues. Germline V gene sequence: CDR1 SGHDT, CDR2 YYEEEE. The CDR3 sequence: CASSLGVGGHEQFF. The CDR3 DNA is TGTGCCAGCAGCTTGGGTGTAGGCGGGCATGAGCAGTTCTTC.

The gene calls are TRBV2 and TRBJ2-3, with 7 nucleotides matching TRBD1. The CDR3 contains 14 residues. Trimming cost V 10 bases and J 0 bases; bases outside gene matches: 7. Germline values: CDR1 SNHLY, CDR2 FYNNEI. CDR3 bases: TGTGCCACGAGACAGGGCCGGAGCACAGATACGCAGTATTTT. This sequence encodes CATRQGRSTDTQYF.

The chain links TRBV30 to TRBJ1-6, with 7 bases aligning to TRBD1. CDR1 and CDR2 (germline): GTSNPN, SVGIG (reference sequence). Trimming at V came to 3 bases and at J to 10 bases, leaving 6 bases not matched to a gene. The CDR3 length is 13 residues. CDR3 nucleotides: TGTGCCTGGAGGCTGACAGGGCCCTCACCCCTCCACTTT. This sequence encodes CAWRLTGPSPLHF.

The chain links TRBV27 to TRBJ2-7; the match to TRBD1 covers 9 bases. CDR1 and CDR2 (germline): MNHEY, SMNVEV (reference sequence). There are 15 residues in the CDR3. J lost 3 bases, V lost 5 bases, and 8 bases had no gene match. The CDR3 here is CASSKTGTGHYEQYF. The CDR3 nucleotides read TGTGCCAGCAGTAAGACCGGGACAGGGCACTACGAGCAGTACTTC.

The CDR3 sequence: CASSLVFGTGEEQYF. For the CDR3, the DNA is TGTGCCAGCAGCTTAGTTTTTGGGACAGGCGAAGAGCAGTACTTC. This chain connects TRBV7-9 to TRBJ2-7; 8 bases are a match to TRBD1. Germline trimming cut 1 base from V and 7 bases from J; bases unmatched to any gene: 9. This CDR3 region has 15 residues. Per the germline V gene, CDR1 is SEHNR and CDR2 is FQNEAQ (reference sequence).

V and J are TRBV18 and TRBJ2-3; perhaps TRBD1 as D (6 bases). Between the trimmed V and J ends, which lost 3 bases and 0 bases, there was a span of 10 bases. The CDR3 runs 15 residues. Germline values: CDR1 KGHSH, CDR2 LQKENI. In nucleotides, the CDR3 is TGTGCCAGCTCACCCTGGGACACCAGCACAGATACGCAGTATTTT. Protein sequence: CASSPWDTSTDTQYF.

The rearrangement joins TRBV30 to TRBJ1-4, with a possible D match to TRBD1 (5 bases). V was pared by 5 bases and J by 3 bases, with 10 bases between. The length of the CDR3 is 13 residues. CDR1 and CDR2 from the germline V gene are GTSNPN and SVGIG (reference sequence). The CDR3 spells CAWGRDSNEKLFF. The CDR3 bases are TGTGCCTGGGGGAGGGACTCTAATGAAAAACTGTTTTTT.

The CDR3 nucleotides are TGTGCCTGGAGTCTAGAGAACACTGAAGCTTTCTTT. Its translation: CAWSLENTEAFF. The rearrangement joins TRBV30 to TRBJ1-1; no reliable D call. This CDR3 contains 12 residues. Between the trimmed V and J ends, which lost 2 bases and 1 base, there was a span of 5 bases. Germline loops: CDR1 GTSNPN, CDR2 SVGIG (reference sequence).